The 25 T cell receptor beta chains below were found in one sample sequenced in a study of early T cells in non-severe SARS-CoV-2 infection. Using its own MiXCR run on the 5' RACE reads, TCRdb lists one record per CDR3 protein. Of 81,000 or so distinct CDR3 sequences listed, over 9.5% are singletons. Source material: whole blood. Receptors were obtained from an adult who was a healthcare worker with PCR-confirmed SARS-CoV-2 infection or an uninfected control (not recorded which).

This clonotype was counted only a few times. The CDR3 sequence is CATYSNQPQHF. Here the CDR3 DNA reads TGTGCCACCTATAGCAATCAGCCCCAGCATTTT. The chain uses TRBV27 and TRBJ1-5; D remains ambiguous. Germline assignment: CDR1 MNHEY and CDR2 SMNVEV (reference sequence). This CDR3 is built from 11 residues. Trimming left V 10 bases short and J 0 bases short, with 4 bases between.

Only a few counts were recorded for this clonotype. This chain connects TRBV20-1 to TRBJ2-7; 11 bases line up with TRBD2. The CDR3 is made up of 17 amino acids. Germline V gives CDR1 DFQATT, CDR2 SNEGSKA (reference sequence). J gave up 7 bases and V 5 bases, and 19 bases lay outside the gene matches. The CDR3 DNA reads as TGCAGTGCTTCCAGACTAGCGGGGCAAATAACCGCCAGGGAGCAGTACTTC. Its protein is CSASRLAGQITAREQYF.

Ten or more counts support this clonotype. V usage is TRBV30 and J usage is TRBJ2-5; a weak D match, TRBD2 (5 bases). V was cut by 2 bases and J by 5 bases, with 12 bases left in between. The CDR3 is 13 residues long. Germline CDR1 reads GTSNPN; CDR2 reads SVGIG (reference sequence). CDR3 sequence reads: CAWSMVARETQYF. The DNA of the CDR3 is TGTGCCTGGAGTATGGTAGCGCGGGAGACCCAGTACTTC.

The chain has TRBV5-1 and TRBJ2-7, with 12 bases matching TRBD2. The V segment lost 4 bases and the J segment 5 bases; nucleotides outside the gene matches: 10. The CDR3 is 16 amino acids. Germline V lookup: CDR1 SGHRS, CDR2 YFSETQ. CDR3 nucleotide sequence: TGCGCCAGCAGCCCCGGGACTAGCGGGCTCGCCGACGAGCAGTACTTC. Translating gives CASSPGTSGLADEQYF.

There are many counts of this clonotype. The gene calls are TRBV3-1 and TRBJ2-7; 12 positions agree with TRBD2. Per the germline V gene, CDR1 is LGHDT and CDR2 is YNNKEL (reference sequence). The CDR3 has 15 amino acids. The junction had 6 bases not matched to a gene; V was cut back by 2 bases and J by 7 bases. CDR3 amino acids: CASSQLLAGGGEQYF. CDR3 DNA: TGTGCCAGCAGCCAATTGCTAGCGGGAGGGGGGGAGCAGTACTTC.

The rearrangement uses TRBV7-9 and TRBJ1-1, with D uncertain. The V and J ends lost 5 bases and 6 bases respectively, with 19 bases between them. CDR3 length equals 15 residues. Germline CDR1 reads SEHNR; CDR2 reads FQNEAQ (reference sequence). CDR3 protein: CASSPVGLTDAEAFF. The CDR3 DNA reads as TGTGCCAGCAGCCCGGTGGGTCTTACGGACGCTGAAGCTTTCTTT.

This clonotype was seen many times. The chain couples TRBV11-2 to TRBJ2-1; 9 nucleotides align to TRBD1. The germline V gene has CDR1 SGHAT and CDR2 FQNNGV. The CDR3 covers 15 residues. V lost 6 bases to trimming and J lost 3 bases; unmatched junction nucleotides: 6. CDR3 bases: TGTGCCAGCAGTGACTCGGGACAGGGCTACAATGAGCAGTTCTTC. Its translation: CASSDSGQGYNEQFF.

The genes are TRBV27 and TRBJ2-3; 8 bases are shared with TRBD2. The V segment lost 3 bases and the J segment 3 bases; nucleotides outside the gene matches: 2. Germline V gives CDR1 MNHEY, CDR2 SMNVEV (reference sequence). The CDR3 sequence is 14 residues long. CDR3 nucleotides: TGTGCCAGCAGTTTGGGACTAGAGACAGATACGCAGTATTTT. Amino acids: CASSLGLETDTQYF.

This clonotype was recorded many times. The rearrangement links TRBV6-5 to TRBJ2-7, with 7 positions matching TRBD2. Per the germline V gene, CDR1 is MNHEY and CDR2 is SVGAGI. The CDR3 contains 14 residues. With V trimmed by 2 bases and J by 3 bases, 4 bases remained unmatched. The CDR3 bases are TGTGCCAGCAGTTACACGGCGGGAGTCTACGAGCAGTACTTC. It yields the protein CASSYTAGVYEQYF.

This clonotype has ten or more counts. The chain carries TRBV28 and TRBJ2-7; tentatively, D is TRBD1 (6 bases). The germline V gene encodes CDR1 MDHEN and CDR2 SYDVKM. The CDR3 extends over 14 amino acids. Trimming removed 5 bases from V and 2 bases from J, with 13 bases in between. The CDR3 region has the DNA TGTGCCAGCAGTCTGGGACACCCTCCCTACGAGCAGTACTTC. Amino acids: CASSLGHPPYEQYF. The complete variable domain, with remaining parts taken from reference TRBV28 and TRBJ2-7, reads DVKVTQSSRYLVKRTGEKVFLECVQDMDHENMFWYRQDPGLGLRLIYFSYDVKMKEKGDIPEGYSVSREKKERFSLILESASTNQTSMYLCASSLGHPPYEQYFGPGTRLTVT.

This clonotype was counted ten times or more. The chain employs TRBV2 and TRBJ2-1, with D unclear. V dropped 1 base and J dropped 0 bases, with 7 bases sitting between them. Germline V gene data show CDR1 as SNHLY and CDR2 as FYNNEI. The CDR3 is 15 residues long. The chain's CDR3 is CASSEGSPSYNEQFF. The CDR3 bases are TGTGCCAGCAGTGAAGGATCCCCCTCCTACAATGAGCAGTTCTTC.

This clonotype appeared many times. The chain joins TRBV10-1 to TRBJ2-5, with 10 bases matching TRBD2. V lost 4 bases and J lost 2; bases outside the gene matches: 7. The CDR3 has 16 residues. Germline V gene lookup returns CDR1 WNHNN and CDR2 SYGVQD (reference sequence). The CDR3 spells CASSALAGGQQETQYF. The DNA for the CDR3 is TGCGCCAGCAGTGCCTTAGCGGGAGGCCAACAAGAGACCCAGTACTTC.

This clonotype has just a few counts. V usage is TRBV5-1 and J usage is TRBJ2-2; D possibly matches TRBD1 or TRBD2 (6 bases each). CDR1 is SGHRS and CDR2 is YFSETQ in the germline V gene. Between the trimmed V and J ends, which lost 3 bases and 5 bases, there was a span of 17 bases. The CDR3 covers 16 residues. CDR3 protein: CASSWTSGARTGELFF. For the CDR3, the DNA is TGCGCCAGCAGCTGGACTTCGGGGGCGAGGACCGGGGAGCTGTTTTTT.

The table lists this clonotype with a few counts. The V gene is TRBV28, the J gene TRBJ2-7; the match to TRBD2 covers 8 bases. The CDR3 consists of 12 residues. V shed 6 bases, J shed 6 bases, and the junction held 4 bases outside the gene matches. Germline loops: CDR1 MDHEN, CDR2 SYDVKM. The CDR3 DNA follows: TGTGCCAGCAGGCTCGCGGGGGGCGAGCAGTACTTC. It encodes CASRLAGGEQYF.

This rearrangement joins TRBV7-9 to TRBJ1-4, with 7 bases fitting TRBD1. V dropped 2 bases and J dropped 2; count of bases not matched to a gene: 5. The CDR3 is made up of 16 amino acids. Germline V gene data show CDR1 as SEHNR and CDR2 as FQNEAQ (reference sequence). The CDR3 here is CASSLKQGDTNEKLFF. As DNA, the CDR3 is TGTGCCAGCAGCTTAAAGCAGGGGGATACTAATGAAAAACTGTTTTTT. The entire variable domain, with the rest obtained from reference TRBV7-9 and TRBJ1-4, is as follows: DTGVSQNPRHKITKRGQNVTFRCDPISEHNRLYWYRQTLGQGPEFLTYFQNEAQLEKSRLLSDRFSAERPKGSFSTLEIQRTEQGDSAMYLCASSLKQGDTNEKLFFGSGTQLSVL.

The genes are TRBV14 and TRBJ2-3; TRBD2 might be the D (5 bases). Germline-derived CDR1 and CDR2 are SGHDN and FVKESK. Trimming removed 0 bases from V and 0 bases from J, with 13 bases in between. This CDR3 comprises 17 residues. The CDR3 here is CASSQDRSGYSTDTQYF. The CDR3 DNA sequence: TGTGCCAGCAGCCAAGATCGTTCGGGATACAGCACAGATACGCAGTATTTT.

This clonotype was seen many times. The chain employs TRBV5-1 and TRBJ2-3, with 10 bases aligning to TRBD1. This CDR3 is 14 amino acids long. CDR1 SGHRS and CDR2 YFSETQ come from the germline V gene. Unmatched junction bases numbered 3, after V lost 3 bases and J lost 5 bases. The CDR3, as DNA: TGCGCCAGCAGCTCTGGACAGGGGGTAGATACGCAGTATTTT. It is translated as CASSSGQGVDTQYF.

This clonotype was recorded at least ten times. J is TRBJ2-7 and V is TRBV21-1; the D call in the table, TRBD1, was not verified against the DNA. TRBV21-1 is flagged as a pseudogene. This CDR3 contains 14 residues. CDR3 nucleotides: TGTGCCAGCAGCAGAACAGGGGGCGTCTGCGAGCAGTACTTC. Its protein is CASSRTGGVCEQYF.

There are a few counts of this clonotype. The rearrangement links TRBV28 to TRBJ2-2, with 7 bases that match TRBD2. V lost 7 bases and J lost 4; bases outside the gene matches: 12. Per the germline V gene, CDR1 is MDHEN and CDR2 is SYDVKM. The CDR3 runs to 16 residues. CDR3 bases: TGTGCCAGCACCCCCTATGAGGGAGGGCCCACCGGGGAGCTGTTTTTT. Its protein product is CASTPYEGGPTGELFF.

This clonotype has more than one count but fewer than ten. CDR3 in amino acids: CASSPDVPGQYF. The CDR3 DNA is TGTGCCAGCAGTCCGGACGTACCCGGGCAGTACTTC. V and J are TRBV7-9 and TRBJ2-7; no clear D gene. This CDR3 is built from 12 residues. V lost 6 bases and J 9 bases, leaving 15 bases between the germline ends. Germline lookup yields CDR1 SEHNR and CDR2 FQNEAQ (reference sequence).

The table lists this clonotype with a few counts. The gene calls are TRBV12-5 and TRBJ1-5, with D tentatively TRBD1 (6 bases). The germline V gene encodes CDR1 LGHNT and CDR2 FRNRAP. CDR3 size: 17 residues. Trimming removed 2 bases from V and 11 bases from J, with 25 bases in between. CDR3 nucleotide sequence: TGTGCTAGTGGTTTGAGCGCGGCAGGGGAGACTTTAGTGGCCCAGCATTTT. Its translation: CASGLSAAGETLVAQHF.

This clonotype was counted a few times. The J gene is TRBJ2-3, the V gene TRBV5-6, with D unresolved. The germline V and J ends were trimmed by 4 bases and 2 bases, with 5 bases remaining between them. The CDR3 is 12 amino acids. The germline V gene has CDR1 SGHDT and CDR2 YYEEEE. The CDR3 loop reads CASSIDTDTQYF. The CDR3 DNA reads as TGTGCCAGCAGCATCGACACAGATACGCAGTATTTT.

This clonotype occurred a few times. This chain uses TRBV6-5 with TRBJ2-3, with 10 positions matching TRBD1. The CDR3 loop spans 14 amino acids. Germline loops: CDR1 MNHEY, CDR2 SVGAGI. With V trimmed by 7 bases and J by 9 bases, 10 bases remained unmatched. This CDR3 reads CASTLDRGRGTQYF. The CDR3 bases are TGTGCCAGCACCCTAGACAGGGGGCGAGGAACGCAGTATTTT.

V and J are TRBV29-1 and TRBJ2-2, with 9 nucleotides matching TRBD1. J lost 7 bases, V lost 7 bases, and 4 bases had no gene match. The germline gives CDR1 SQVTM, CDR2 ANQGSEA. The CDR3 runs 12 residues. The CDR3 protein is CSATGGNGELFF. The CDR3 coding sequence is TGCAGCGCAACAGGGGGCAACGGGGAGCTGTTTTTT.

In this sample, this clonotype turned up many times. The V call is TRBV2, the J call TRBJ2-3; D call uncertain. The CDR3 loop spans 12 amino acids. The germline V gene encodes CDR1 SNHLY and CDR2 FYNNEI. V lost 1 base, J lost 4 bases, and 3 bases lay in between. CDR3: CASSEVADTQYF. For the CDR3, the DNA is TGTGCCAGCAGTGAAGTCGCAGATACGCAGTATTTT.